A selection of T cell receptor beta chains follows, all from one sample in a study of cytomegalovirus exposure and HLA in healthy donors. Data came from immunoSEQ multiplex PCR; TCRdb stores just in-frame clones and leaves some out. Of approximately 240,000 clones listed, about four fifths were seen once; the top ten hold approximately 5.3%. The material sequenced was PBMCs. These receptors were obtained from a woman aged 40-49 years in good health and CMV-seropositive. The CDR3 runs from the conserved cysteine through the conserved F or W. A D gene is named only where the DNA matches it firmly. A row's size may be missing; if present it is once, few, many or a size class.

>-|TRBJ2-7|15|-|TRBV18
TGTGCCAGCTCACCTCGCGGGTCAGGAGGCTACGAGCAGTACTTC
CASSPRGSGGYEQYF
>once|TRBJ2-3|17|TRBD2|TRBV28
TGTGCCAGCAGTTTATTAGCTAGCGGCGCTAGCACAGATACGCAGTATTTT
CASSLLASGASTDTQYF
>-|TRBJ2-1|16|TRBD2|TRBV30
TGTGCCTGGAGTGTACGGACTAGCGGAATATACAATGAGCAGTTCTTC
CAWSVRTSGIYNEQFF
>-|TRBJ1-2|14|TRBD1|TRBV30
TGTGCCTGGACGACAGGGTGGTTGGGCTATGGCTACACCTTC
CAWTTGWLGYGYTF
>-|TRBJ2-1|17|-|TRBV30
TGTGCCTGGAGCCCCTACTATTTAAGCGGGCGTGGCAATGAGCAGTTCTTC
CAWSPYYLSGRGNEQFF
>-|TRBJ2-3|17|-|TRBV14
TGTGCCAGCAGCCAAGTGGGTAGCGGCGTGGCGGGAGATACGCAGTATTTT
CASSQVGSGVAGDTQYF
>-|TRBJ1-2|11|-|TRBV6-4
TGTGCCAGCAGTGACAGGGAGGGCTACACCTTC
CASSDREGYTF
>-|TRBJ1-1|13|-|TRBV19
TGTGCCAGTAGTACGACAGAAAACACTGAAGCTTTCTTT
CASSTTENTEAFF
>-|TRBJ2-7|13|-|TRBV7-2
TGTGCCAGCAGCCCCCAGGGTTACTACGAGCAGTACTTC
CASSPQGYYEQYF
>-|TRBJ2-3|15|TRBD1|TRBV7-8
TGTGCCAGCAGCTCTAAATCGACAGGGTACGATACGCAGTATTTT
CASSSKSTGYDTQYF
>-|TRBJ1-3|14|-|TRBV19
TGTGCCAGTAGTCGACAGCTCTCTGGAAACACCATATATTTT
CASSRQLSGNTIYF
>once|TRBJ1-2|15|TRBD1|TRBV30
TGTGCCTGGAGTCGACCGGGACAGGGGGCTAGTGGCTACACCTTC
CAWSRPGQGASGYTF
>-|TRBJ2-7|14|TRBD2|TRBV10-1
TGCGCCAGCAGTCAGACTAGCGGGGCCTACGAGCAGTACTTC
CASSQTSGAYEQYF
>-|TRBJ1-2|14|TRBD1|TRBV30
TGTGCCTGGAGTGCAGGGGGTCTTAACTATGGCTACACCTTC
CAWSAGGLNYGYTF
>once|TRBJ1-2|13|-|TRBV5-1
TGCGCCAGCAGCCCCCTAGACAGTCGGAGCTACACCTTC
CASSPLDSRSYTF
>few|TRBJ2-7|15|TRBD1|TRBV6-5
TGTGCCAGCAGTCCCTCGGGACAGGGGGCCTTCGAGCAGTACTTC
CASSPSGQGAFEQYF
>-|TRBJ1-2|14|-|TRBV6-5
TGTGCCAGCAGTTACTCGAAGGAGAACTATGGCTACACCTTC
CASSYSKENYGYTF
>-|TRBJ1-3|15|-|TRBV7-2
TGTGCCACCCGGCCCCAGGGGCAGGTTGGAAACACCATATATTTT
CATRPQGQVGNTIYF
>-|TRBJ1-4|13|-|TRBV12-5
TGTGCTAGTGGTTTGGACGGGGGGGATAAACTGTTTTTT
CASGLDGGDKLFF
>-|TRBJ2-7|14|-|TRBV6-6
TGTGCCAGCACTTTCCAACAGGACTCCTACGAGCAGTACTTC
CASTFQQDSYEQYF
>-|TRBJ2-7|14|-|TRBV7-9
TGTGCCAGCAGCTCGACAGGTCTAGCCTACGAGCAGTACTTC
CASSSTGLAYEQYF
>-|TRBJ1-5|17|-|TRBV9
TGTGCCAGCAGCGTAGGTTCAGGGTCGTATAGCAATCAGCCCCAGCATTTT
CASSVGSGSYSNQPQHF
>-|TRBJ1-2|16|TRBD1|TRBV5-6
TGTGCCAGCAGCAAGGGACAGGGGGCGTTAAACTATGGCTACACCTTC
CASSKGQGALNYGYTF
>-|TRBJ1-2|14|TRBD1|TRBV10-3
TGTGCCACCGTGGGACAGGGTTCAAACTATGGCTACACCTTC
CATVGQGSNYGYTF
>-|TRBJ1-1|16|TRBD1|TRBV5-1
TGCGCCAGCAGCCTCAGGACAGGGGGGAGTGACACTGAAGCTTTCTTT
CASSLRTGGSDTEAFF
>-|TRBJ2-1|16|-|TRBV10-3
TGTGCCATCAGTGAGTCTAATGGGGGGGCCACCAATGAGCAGTTCTTC
CAISESNGGATNEQFF
>-|TRBJ1-1|15|-|TRBV15
TGTGCCACCAGCAAAAACAGGGCCTTGAACACTGAAGCTTTCTTT
CATSKNRALNTEAFF
>-|TRBJ1-2|16|-|TRBV18
TGTGCCAGCTCACCATCCTACCAAGGGGCGGCCTATGGCTACACCTTC
CASSPSYQGAAYGYTF
>-|TRBJ2-5|15|TRBD2|TRBV7-7
TGTGCTAGCAGCTTGGGGCCTAGCGGGGGCGAGACCCAGTACTTC
CASSLGPSGGETQYF
>-|TRBJ1-3|11|-|TRBV7-2
TGTGCCAGCAGCTCCAGAAACACCATATATTTT
CASSSRNTIYF
>-|TRBJ1-4|14|-|TRBV7-8
TGTGCCAGCAGAGTCCTTGGCGGTAATGAAAAACTGTTTTTT
CASRVLGGNEKLFF
>once|TRBJ2-1|12|-|TRBV11-3
TGTGCCAGCAGCTTAGCCCGTAATGAGCAGTTCTTC
CASSLARNEQFF
>few|TRBJ2-3|14|-|TRBV7-2
TGTGCCAGCAGCTTAGCGGGAGGGGGTGATACGCAGTATTTT
CASSLAGGGDTQYF
>-|TRBJ1-5|17|TRBD1|TRBV6-1
TGTGCCAGCAGTGGCGCTTGGACAGGGGGCCGCAATCAGCCCCAGCATTTT
CASSGAWTGGRNQPQHF
>-|TRBJ1-2|14|-|TRBV5-6
TGTGCCAGCAGCGTTACCGGGAGATACTATGGCTACACCTTC
CASSVTGRYYGYTF
>-|TRBJ1-2|13|-|TRBV30
TGTGCCTGGGGACAGAGCTTGGACTATGGCTACACCTTC
CAWGQSLDYGYTF
>few|TRBJ2-1|15|TRBD2|TRBV11-2
TGTGCCAGCAGTTCGAGCGGGGAGAGGAACAATGAGCAGTTCTTC
CASSSSGERNNEQFF
>-|TRBJ2-5|16|TRBD2|TRBV7-3
TGTGCCAGCAGCCCCCGGGCGGGGGGTCTGGGAGAGACCCAGTACTTC
CASSPRAGGLGETQYF
>-|TRBJ1-5|13|-|TRBV11-2
TGTGCCAGCAGCTTAGCAGGGGATCAGCCCCAGCATTTT
CASSLAGDQPQHF
>-|TRBJ2-2|15|-|TRBV29-1
TGCAGCGTTGAAGGGTATACAGAGAACACCGGGGAGCTGTTTTTT
CSVEGYTENTGELFF
>-|TRBJ2-5|12|-|TRBV5-4
TGTGCCAGCAGCTTGGCCGCGGAGACCCAGTACTTC
CASSLAAETQYF
>-|TRBJ2-2|16|TRBD1|TRBV5-6
TGTGCCAGCAGCTTACTTGGACAGGCGAACACCGGGGAGCTGTTTTTT
CASSLLGQANTGELFF
>few|TRBJ1-1|16|TRBD1|TRBV6-4
TGTGCCAGCAGCAAGCAACCGGGACAGACGAACACTGAAGCTTTCTTT
CASSKQPGQTNTEAFF
>-|TRBJ1-6|15|-|TRBV6-5
TGTGCCAGCAGTTCCGATTACAGGGACCATTCACCCCTCCACTTT
CASSSDYRDHSPLHF
>-|TRBJ2-1|16|TRBD1|TRBV9
TGTGCCAGCAGCGTCGGACAGGCTCTTTCGCGCAATGAGCAGTTCTTC
CASSVGQALSRNEQFF
>-|TRBJ2-1|16|TRBD2|TRBV7-2
TGTGCCAGCAGCTTAGGGGGGACTAGCGGGAGCAATGAGCAGTTCTTC
CASSLGGTSGSNEQFF
>-|TRBJ1-1|13|-|TRBV29-1
TGCAGCGTTGACGGCAGGGGTGGCACTGAAGCTTTCTTT
CSVDGRGGTEAFF
>-|TRBJ1-4|15|-|TRBV6-5
TGTGCCAGCAGGATGACAGGAGCCTCTAATGAAAAACTGTTTTTT
CASRMTGASNEKLFF
>-|TRBJ2-2|16|-|TRBV21-1
TGTGCCAGCAGCAAAGAGGGACGGGCGGAGGGCCGGGAGCTGTTTTTT
CASSKEGRAEGRELFF
>-|TRBJ1-6|16|-|TRBV18
TGTGCCAGCTCACCCACCCTAGGCGACCTAGGTTCACCCCTCCACTTT
CASSPTLGDLGSPLHF
>-|TRBJ2-4|15|-|TRBV6-5
TGTGCCAGCAGTTACGAGGGCCAAGCCAAAAACATTCAGTACTTC
CASSYEGQAKNIQYF
>-|TRBJ2-2|18|-|TRBV5-1
TGCGCCAGCAGCTTGGAGTCCCCCAGTGTCGCGAACACCGGGGAGCTGTTTTTT
CASSLESPSVANTGELFF
>-|TRBJ2-3|17|-|TRBV27
TGTGCCAGCAGCCTCCTATCAGGGGGGCCTAGCACAGATACGCAGTATTTT
CASSLLSGGPSTDTQYF
>-|TRBJ1-2|15|TRBD1|TRBV9
TGTGCCAGCAGCGTTCAGGACAGGGGAGACTATGGCTACACCTTC
CASSVQDRGDYGYTF